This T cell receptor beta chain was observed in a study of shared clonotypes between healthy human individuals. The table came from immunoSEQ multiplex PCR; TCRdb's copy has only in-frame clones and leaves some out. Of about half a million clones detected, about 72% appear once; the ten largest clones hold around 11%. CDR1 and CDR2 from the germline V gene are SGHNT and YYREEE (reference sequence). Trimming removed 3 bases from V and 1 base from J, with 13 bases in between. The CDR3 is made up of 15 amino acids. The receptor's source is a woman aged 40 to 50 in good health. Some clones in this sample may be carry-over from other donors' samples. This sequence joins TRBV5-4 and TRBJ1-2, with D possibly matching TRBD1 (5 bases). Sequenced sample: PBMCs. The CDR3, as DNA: TGTGCCAGCAGCTCGACAGCGGATAATAACTATGGCTACACCTTC. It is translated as CASSSTADNNYGYTF. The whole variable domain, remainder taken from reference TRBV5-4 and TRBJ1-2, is ETGVTQSPTHLIKTRGQQVTLRCSSQSGHNTVSWYQQALGQGPQFIFQYYREEENGRGNFPPRFSGLQFPNYSSELNVNALELDDSALYLCASSSTADNNYGYTFGSGTRLTVV.